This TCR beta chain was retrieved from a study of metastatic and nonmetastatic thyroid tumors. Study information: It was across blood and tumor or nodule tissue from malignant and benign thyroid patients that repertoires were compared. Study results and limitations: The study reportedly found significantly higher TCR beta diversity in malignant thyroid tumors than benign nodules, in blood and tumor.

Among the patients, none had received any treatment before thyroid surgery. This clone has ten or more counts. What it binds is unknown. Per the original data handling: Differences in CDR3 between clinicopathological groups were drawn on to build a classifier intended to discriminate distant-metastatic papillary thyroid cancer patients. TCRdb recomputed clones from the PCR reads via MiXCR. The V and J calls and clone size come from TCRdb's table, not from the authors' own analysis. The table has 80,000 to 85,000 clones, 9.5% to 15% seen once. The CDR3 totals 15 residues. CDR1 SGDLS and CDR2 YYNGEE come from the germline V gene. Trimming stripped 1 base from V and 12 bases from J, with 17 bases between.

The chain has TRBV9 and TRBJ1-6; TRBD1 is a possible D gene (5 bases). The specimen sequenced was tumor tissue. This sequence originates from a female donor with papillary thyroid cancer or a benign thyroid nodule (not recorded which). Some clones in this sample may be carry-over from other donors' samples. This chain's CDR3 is CASSVNPAQGEPLHF. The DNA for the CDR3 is TGTGCCAGCAGCGTAAACCCCGCCCAAGGGGAACCCCTCCACTTT.